This T cell receptor beta chain is from a study of blood T cell repertoires in COVID-19. TCRdb keeps only in-frame clones here, not all; method: immunoSEQ multiplex PCR. This sample has under 140,000 clones, with more than 70% found just once. Germline V gene data show CDR1 as LGHDT and CDR2 as YNNKEL (reference sequence). V gave up 0 bases and J gave up 4 bases; unmatched junction bases: 5. This CDR3 has 16 amino acids. This clone was seen just once. The V gene is TRBV3-1 (or the pseudogene TRBV3-2), the J gene TRBJ2-1; 8 nucleotides align to TRBD2. The origin of this receptor is a woman aged 45-65 years with acute or convalescent COVID-19. Sequencing input: peripheral blood. The CDR3 DNA sequence: TGTGCCAGCAGCCAAGATCTAGCGGGCGGATACAATGAGCAGTTCTTC. The encoded protein is CASSQDLAGGYNEQFF.